Below are 30 T cell receptor beta chains sequenced from a single sample in a study of OX40 agonist ivuxolimab in advanced cancers. The data were produced by immunoSEQ multiplex PCR, yet TCRdb's version contains in-frame clones alone and is incomplete. The data contain roughly 50,000 clones, 65% to 85% of them singletons. The input for sequencing was CD4+ or CD8+ T cells sorted from blood, taken in a trial of the OX40 agonist ivuxolimab. The source is an adult with an advanced solid tumor such as melanoma, head and neck, liver or kidney cancer.

The J gene is TRBJ2-3, the V gene TRBV2; 9 bases are a match to TRBD1. Losses at the gene ends were 4 bases for V and 5 bases for J; bases not matched to a gene: 4. The CDR3 runs to 14 residues. Germline values: CDR1 SNHLY, CDR2 FYNNEI. CDR3 in DNA: TGTGCCAGCAGTGGGACAGGGGAAAAAGATACGCAGTATTTT. It is translated as CASSGTGEKDTQYF.

The chain couples TRBV4-3 to TRBJ1-1; D gene uncertain. V lost 0 bases to trimming and J lost 10 bases, with 15 bases between them. The CDR3 extends over 14 amino acids. From germline, CDR1 is LGHNA and CDR2 YSLEER. The CDR3 DNA reads TGCGCCAGCAGCCAAGATAAGGCGGGGATAGGAGCTTTCTTT. The encoded protein is CASSQDKAGIGAFF.

This clone occurred once. The J gene is TRBJ2-1, the V gene TRBV5-1, with 8 nucleotides matching TRBD2. Germline values: CDR1 SGHRS, CDR2 YFSETQ. The CDR3 is made up of 15 amino acids. Trimming cost V 4 bases and J 8 bases; bases outside gene matches: 11. The CDR3 DNA reads TGCGCCAGCAGCCCCACCCTAAGCGGGGGTTATGAGCAGTTCTTC. Protein sequence: CASSPTLSGGYEQFF.

CDR3 nucleotides: TGTGCCAGCGGATGGCCGGTTAATGAAAAACTGTTTTTT. It yields the protein CASGWPVNEKLFF. The chain has TRBV6-4 and TRBJ1-4; D not resolved. CDR3 length: 13 amino acids. Trimming left V 8 bases short and J 4 bases short, with 11 bases between. Germline V gene sequence: CDR1 MRHNA, CDR2 SNTAGT.

This clone was counted between two and nine times. The chain uses TRBV6-6 and TRBJ2-3, with TRBD2 as a possible D gene (6 bases). The CDR3 totals 15 residues. CDR1 and CDR2 from the germline V gene are MNHNY and SVGAGI (reference sequence). V was shortened by 2 bases and J by 6 bases, with 15 bases between the two germline ends. The CDR3 nucleotides are TGTGCCAGCAGTTACAGGGGAGGTATTTCGGATACGCAGTATTTT. It yields the protein CASSYRGGISDTQYF.

The gene calls are TRBV11-2 and TRBJ2-7; D gene unclear. The V end lost 2 bases, the J end lost 0 bases, and 11 bases lay between the germline ends. The CDR3 consists of 15 residues. Germline loops: CDR1 SGHAT, CDR2 FQNNGV. The CDR3 spells CASSLRTVSSYEQYF. CDR3 DNA sequence: TGTGCCAGCAGCTTACGGACGGTAAGCTCCTACGAGCAGTACTTC.

The chain couples TRBV7-2 to TRBJ2-1, with 7 bases aligning to TRBD2. This CDR3 has 14 residues. V was pared by 4 bases and J by 15 bases, with 15 bases of the junction left unmatched. Germline loops: CDR1 SGHTA, CDR2 FQGNSA. In nucleotides, the CDR3 is TGTGCCAGCAGCTCCCAGGGATCGAGCGGGGAACGGTTCTTC. Translation gives CASSSQGSSGERFF. Looking up the rest from reference TRBV7-2 and TRBJ2-1 gives the full variable domain: GAGVSQSPSNKVTEKGKDVELRCDPISGHTALYWYRQSLGQGLEFLIYFQGNSAPDKSGLPSDRFSAERTGGSVSTLTIQRTQQEDSAVYLCASSSQGSSGERFFGPGTRLTVL.

This chain links TRBV7-6 with TRBJ1-5; 7 bases are shared with TRBD1. Germline V CDR1 and CDR2: SGHVS, FNYEAQ. The CDR3 is 14 residues long. Trimming removed 0 bases from V and 5 bases from J; junction bases left unmatched: 1. In DNA, the CDR3 is TGTGCCAGCAGCTTAGCAACAGGGGATCAGCCCCAGCATTTT. It is translated as CASSLATGDQPQHF.

The CDR3 nucleotides read TGTGCCAGAAGAGACAGTCTCTACGAGCAGTACTTC. Translating gives CARRDSLYEQYF. This rearrangement joins TRBV5-3 to TRBJ2-7; maybe TRBD1 (5 bases). TRBV5-3 is treated as an ORF (open reading frame) with a function not yet certain. CDR3 length: 12 residues. Trimming took 5 bases from V and 3 from J, leaving 9 bases between them.

This sequence joins TRBV7-6 and TRBJ2-5; D is unresolved. Trimming stripped 1 base from V and 0 bases from J, with 0 bases between. This CDR3 has 12 amino acids. From germline, CDR1 is SGHVS and CDR2 FNYEAQ. The CDR3 loop reads CASSLDQETQYF. The CDR3 DNA reads as TGTGCCAGCAGCTTAGACCAAGAGACCCAGTACTTC.

The chain combines TRBV2 with TRBJ1-3; D remains unclear. The germline V gene encodes CDR1 SNHLY and CDR2 FYNNEI. Trimming took off 3 bases at V and 4 bases at J, with 10 bases between the two ends. This CDR3 is 14 amino acids long. CDR3 sequence: CASSEYGLGNTIYF. For the CDR3, the DNA is TGTGCCAGCAGTGAGTACGGTCTCGGAAACACCATATATTTT.

The rearrangement links TRBV27 to TRBJ1-5; D unclear. CDR1 MNHEY and CDR2 SMNVEV come from the germline V gene (reference sequence). Trimming shortened V by 0 bases and J by 4 bases, and 10 bases separated the two germline ends. The CDR3 contains 15 residues. DNA for the CDR3: TGTGCCAGCAGTTTATCAGCAGAATTGAATCAGCCCCAGCATTTT. Translating gives CASSLSAELNQPQHF.

This clone was recorded once. The chain couples TRBV6-5 to TRBJ1-1, with unresolved D. Between the trimmed V and J ends, which lost 4 bases and 3 bases, there was a span of 12 bases. The CDR3 extends over 14 amino acids. Per the germline V gene, CDR1 is MNHEY and CDR2 is SVGAGI. The CDR3 sequence is CASSSVSGDTEAFF. The CDR3 region has the DNA TGTGCCAGCAGTTCAGTGTCCGGAGACACTGAAGCTTTCTTT.

This chain's CDR3 is CASSLVGTGAYEQYF. CDR3 DNA: TGCGCCAGCAGCTTGGTCGGGACAGGGGCCTACGAGCAGTACTTC. V and J are TRBV5-1 and TRBJ2-7; 10 bases are a match to TRBD1. The junction had 2 bases not matched to a gene; V was cut back by 0 bases and J by 2 bases. Germline V gene lookup returns CDR1 SGHRS and CDR2 YFSETQ. The CDR3 is 15 residues long.

V usage is TRBV18 and J usage is TRBJ2-2; D is uncertain. Trimming left V 3 bases short and J 5 bases short, with 7 bases between. The CDR3 has 13 residues. The germline V gene has CDR1 KGHSH and CDR2 LQKENI. CDR3 region: CASSPGRTGELFF. Here the CDR3 DNA reads TGTGCCAGCTCACCCGGGCGGACCGGGGAGCTGTTTTTT.

This chain links TRBV2 with TRBJ2-7; 12 bases align to TRBD1. J gave up 4 bases and V 6 bases, and 19 bases lay outside the gene matches. The CDR3 runs 19 residues. Germline lookup yields CDR1 SNHLY and CDR2 FYNNEI. The CDR3 nucleotides read TGTGCCAGCAGCGACCCCTCCGCCGGGACAGGGGGCGAGAGGTACGAGCAGTACTTC. It codes for CASSDPSAGTGGERYEQYF.

The chain uses TRBV27 and TRBJ2-5, with D hard to call. The CDR3 sequence is 16 residues long. The germline V gene has CDR1 MNHEY and CDR2 SMNVEV (reference sequence). Trimming removed 7 bases from V and 4 bases from J, with 22 bases in between. Here the CDR3 DNA reads TGTGCCAGCAAGGAAGGGTCAGCCCCGGTGGCAGAGACCCAGTACTTC. It translates to CASKEGSAPVAETQYF.

The chain uses TRBV10-3 and TRBJ1-1; 11 nucleotides agree with TRBD1. There are 14 residues in the CDR3. Germline V gene sequence: CDR1 ENHRY, CDR2 SYGVKD. Germline trimming cut 6 bases from V and 7 bases from J; bases unmatched to any gene: 7. The CDR3 coding sequence is TGTGCCATCAGATTCGAAGGGACAGGGGGTGAAGCTTTCTTT. This encodes CAIRFEGTGGEAFF.

V is TRBV7-9 and J is TRBJ2-7; D may be TRBD1 or TRBD2 (5 bases each). The V gene lost 5 bases and the J gene lost 0 bases, with 11 bases spanning the gap. The CDR3 totals 14 residues. The germline V gene has CDR1 SEHNR and CDR2 FQNEAQ (reference sequence). The CDR3 here is CASSKGTRSYEQYF. In DNA form, the CDR3 reads TGTGCCAGCAGCAAGGGGACGCGCTCCTACGAGCAGTACTTC. The entire variable domain, with the rest obtained from reference TRBV7-9 and TRBJ2-7, is as follows: DTGVSQNPRHKITKRGQNVTFRCDPISEHNRLYWYRQTLGQGPEFLTYFQNEAQLEKSRLLSDRFSAERPKGSFSTLEIQRTEQGDSAMYLCASSKGTRSYEQYFGPGTRLTVT.

The chain employs TRBV7-9 and TRBJ1-2; no reliable D call. The germline CDR1 and CDR2 sequences are SEHNR and FQNEAQ (reference sequence). Trimming shortened V by 5 bases and J by 6 bases, and 28 bases separated the two germline ends. The CDR3 runs to 18 residues. The CDR3 region is CASSGGGSQSLGRDGYTF. CDR3 DNA: TGTGCCAGCAGCGGTGGCGGGTCACAGTCCCTAGGTAGGGATGGCTACACCTTC.

This clone occurred a few times. The V gene is TRBV7-3, the J gene TRBJ1-1; the D is unclear. Germline V gene lookup returns CDR1 SGHTA and CDR2 FQGTGA. This CDR3 region has 12 residues. Trimming left V 5 bases short and J 7 bases short, with 11 bases between. The DNA for the CDR3 is TGTGCCAGCAGCATTAACGGGCGTGAAGCTTTCTTT. This encodes CASSINGREAFF.

This clone was seen only once. CDR3 loop: CASSSNTGELFF. CDR3 bases: TGCGCCAGCAGCTCAAACACCGGGGAGCTGTTTTTT. The V call is TRBV5-1, the J call TRBJ2-2; unclear D gene. CDR1 is SGHRS, CDR2 YFSETQ, per germline. There are 12 residues in the CDR3. Trimming took off 3 bases at V and 2 bases at J, with 2 bases between the two ends.

The gene calls are TRBV7-2 and TRBJ2-5; D may match TRBD1 or TRBD2 (5 bases each). Germline CDR1 SGHTA, CDR2 FQGNSA. V was trimmed by 0 bases and J by 5 bases, leaving 16 bases between them. CDR3 length: 16 residues. Here the CDR3 reads CASSLAGQPGWETQYF. CDR3 sequence (DNA): TGTGCCAGCAGCTTAGCAGGACAACCGGGGTGGGAGACCCAGTACTTC.

V gene TRBV9 combines with J gene TRBJ2-2; D gene unclear. This CDR3 is built from 14 residues. V lost 1 base, J lost 6 bases, and 10 bases lay in between. CDR1 and CDR2 from the germline V gene are SGDLS and YYNGEE. CDR3 sequence: CASSVTPLAGELFF. In DNA, the CDR3 is TGTGCCAGCAGCGTAACCCCCCTGGCCGGGGAGCTGTTTTTT.

This clone was found a few times. The gene calls are TRBV7-9 and TRBJ2-2, with 7 bases identical to TRBD2. Trimming at V came to 4 bases and at J to 5 bases, leaving 7 bases not matched to a gene. Germline V lookup: CDR1 SEHNR, CDR2 FQNEAQ (reference sequence). The CDR3 covers 15 residues. CDR3 sequence reads: CASSWGDYRTGELFF. The CDR3 nucleotides read TGTGCCAGCAGCTGGGGGGACTATAGGACCGGGGAGCTGTTTTTT.

The chain links TRBV7-3 to TRBJ1-1, with a weak D call TRBD1 (5 bases). The CDR3 extends over 13 amino acids. CDR1 and CDR2 from the germline V gene are SGHTA and FQGTGA. Between the trimmed V and J ends, which lost 6 bases and 5 bases, there was a span of 13 bases. Here the CDR3 reads CASSTGGRTEAFF. The CDR3 DNA reads as TGTGCCAGCAGTACTGGGGGGAGGACTGAAGCTTTCTTT. The complete variable domain, with remaining parts taken from reference TRBV7-3 and TRBJ1-1, reads GAGVSQTPSNKVTEKGKYVELRCDPISGHTALYWYRQSLGQGPEFLIYFQGTGAADDSGLPNDRFFAVRPEGSVSTLKIQRTERGDSAVYLCASSTGGRTEAFFGQGTRLTVV.

The chain combines TRBV28 with TRBJ1-2, with TRBD1 as a possible D gene (6 bases). This CDR3 comprises 12 residues. Trimming removed 8 bases from V and 6 bases from J, with 13 bases in between. Germline lookup yields CDR1 MDHEN and CDR2 SYDVKM. CDR3 nucleotide sequence: TGTGCCAGCTGCAATCCAGGGGATGGCTACACCTTC. This gives the protein CASCNPGDGYTF.

This chain connects TRBV27 to TRBJ1-2; TRBD1 is a possible D gene (6 bases). The CDR3 sequence is 14 residues long. Trimming took off 5 bases at V and 4 bases at J, with 14 bases between the two ends. Germline V gives CDR1 MNHEY, CDR2 SMNVEV (reference sequence). This CDR3 is CASSTIRGTYGYTF. The DNA of the CDR3 is TGTGCCAGCAGTACGATCAGGGGAACCTATGGCTACACCTTC.

The J gene is TRBJ2-3, the V gene TRBV11-3, with 9 bases that match TRBD2. The CDR3 consists of 16 residues. Germline loops: CDR1 SGHNT, CDR2 YENEEA. With V trimmed by 5 bases and J by 4 bases, 10 bases remained unmatched. Here the CDR3 reads CASSRVGGGGADTQYF. The CDR3, as DNA: TGTGCCAGCAGCCGAGTCGGAGGCGGGGGGGCAGATACGCAGTATTTT.

This clone occurred once. This chain joins TRBV7-4 and TRBJ2-7, with no clear D. The CDR3 is 16 residues long. V dropped 4 bases and J dropped 0 bases, with 16 bases sitting between them. Germline V gene sequence: CDR1 SGHVT, CDR2 SQSDAQ. CDR3 bases: TGTGCCAGCAGCTCCACAAGCCTAGGAACCTCCTACGAGCAGTACTTC. Residues: CASSSTSLGTSYEQYF.